The source of this T cell receptor (beta chain) is a study of beta chain features in type 1 diabetes. The CDR3 loop spans 15 amino acids. Germline CDR1 SGDLS, CDR2 YYNGEE. The V and J ends lost 7 bases and 4 bases, in that order; junction bases with no gene match: 9. cDNA synthesis used the whole RNA isolate, giving expressed TCRB sequences. Repertoires were generated with immunoSEQ multiplex PCR, while TCRdb's copy carries only in-frame clones and drops some. The sample shows roughly 250,000 clones, more than 9% of them seen only once. The chain couples TRBV9 to TRBJ1-1; the match to TRBD1 covers 11 bases. The TCR sequence derives from a woman aged 18-29 years in good health. The specimen sequenced was naive CD4+ T cells from blood. CDR3 protein: CASEREGTGGTEAFF. The DNA of the CDR3 is TGTGCCAGCGAGAGGGAGGGGACAGGGGGCACTGAAGCTTTCTTT.